These 31 T cell receptor beta chains share one sample of origin, sequenced in a study of blood T cell repertoires in COVID-19. Profiling relied on immunoSEQ multiplex PCR, and the TCRdb table lists in-frame clones only, not all of them. The sample lists approximately 280,000 clones; around 90% were seen once. The sequenced sample was PBMCs or T cells enriched from blood (not recorded which). The receptors shown here come from a woman aged 18-29 years with acute COVID-19.

The chain links TRBV28 to TRBJ1-5, with TRBD1 identical over 11 bases. The germline CDR1 and CDR2 sequences are MDHEN and SYDVKM. CDR3 length: 16 residues. V lost 5 bases, J lost 0 bases, and 3 bases stayed unmatched. For the CDR3, the DNA is TGTGCCAGCAGTGGGACAGGGGGGTATAGCAATCAGCCCCAGCATTTT. It yields the protein CASSGTGGYSNQPQHF.

The gene calls are TRBV23-1 and TRBJ2-1; 7 bases agree with TRBD1. TRBV23-1 is flagged as an ORF with uncertain function. V gave up 2 bases and J gave up 8 bases; unmatched junction bases: 15. This CDR3 is built from 17 residues. The CDR3 bases are TGCGCCAGCAGTCAACCCGACAGGGTTCGGTCAGGTCATGAGCAGTTCTTC. Encoded protein: CASSQPDRVRSGHEQFF.

The chain couples TRBV4-1 to TRBJ2-7; 12 bases are a match to TRBD1. V was clipped by 4 bases and J by 6 bases; unmatched bases: 7. In germline, CDR1 is MGHRA, CDR2 YSYEKL. The CDR3 length is 15 residues. CDR3 sequence reads: CASSLPGQGASEQYF. The DNA for the CDR3 is TGCGCCAGCAGCCTCCCGGGACAGGGGGCGAGCGAGCAGTACTTC.

The chain links TRBV19 to TRBJ2-2; a weak D match, TRBD2 (5 bases). CDR1 is LNHDA, CDR2 SQIVND, per germline (reference sequence). There are 15 residues in the CDR3. V was clipped by 0 bases and J by 7 bases, with 12 bases between them. The CDR3 loop reads CASSIDRLAGGELFF. CDR3 in DNA: TGTGCCAGTAGTATAGATAGGCTAGCTGGCGGGGAGCTGTTTTTT.

The rearrangement links TRBV12-3 or TRBV12-4 to TRBJ1-4; D unclear. V lost 7 bases and J 10 bases, leaving 13 bases between the germline ends. CDR3 size: 12 residues. In DNA form, the CDR3 reads TGTGCCAGCACGTCCGGGTGGCGAAAACTGTTTTTT. This encodes CASTSGWRKLFF.

J is TRBJ2-1 and V is TRBV3-1 (or the pseudogene TRBV3-2); 12 positions match TRBD1. The CDR3 runs to 17 residues. V gave up 3 bases and J gave up 5 bases; unmatched junction bases: 8. The germline V gene has CDR1 LGHDT and CDR2 YNNKEL (reference sequence). The CDR3: CASSQFRGQGAHNEQFF. CDR3 in DNA: TGTGCCAGCAGCCAGTTTAGGGGACAGGGGGCCCACAATGAGCAGTTCTTC.

There are many counts of this clone. J is TRBJ2-7 and V is TRBV6-2 or TRBV6-3; D uncertain. The V and J ends lost 6 bases and 4 bases respectively, with 13 bases between them. The CDR3 contains 13 residues. CDR1 is MNHEY, CDR2 SVGEGT, per germline. The DNA of the CDR3 is TGTGCCAGCAGCCGAGACACTCTTTACGAGCAGTACTTC. Its translation is CASSRDTLYEQYF.

This sequence joins TRBV5-1 and TRBJ2-1; 12 nucleotides agree with TRBD2. The germline V gene has CDR1 SGHRS and CDR2 YFSETQ. The CDR3 runs 19 residues. With V trimmed by 5 bases and J by 5 bases, 17 bases remained unmatched. The CDR3 spells CASSYWRQIWTSGNNEQFF. The CDR3 DNA is TGCGCCAGCAGTTATTGGCGCCAAATCTGGACTAGCGGGAACAATGAGCAGTTCTTC.

The V gene is TRBV21-1, the J gene TRBJ2-1; the listed D gene, TRBD2, was not tested against the DNA. TRBV21-1 represents a pseudogene. This CDR3 is 16 amino acids long. The CDR3 here is CASPSILAGGDNEQFF. As DNA, the CDR3 is TGTGCCAGCCCGAGTATTCTAGCGGGGGGGGACAATGAGCAGTTCTTC.

The chain links TRBV30 to TRBJ2-1; D might be TRBD1 (7 bases). CDR1 and CDR2 (germline): GTSNPN, SVGIG (reference sequence). The length of the CDR3 is 18 residues. The ends were cut back, 1 base at V and 7 bases at J, with 26 bases in the middle. CDR3 amino acids: CAWSGFYNSGGFSNEQFF. CDR3 nucleotide sequence: TGTGCCTGGAGTGGGTTTTATAATTCAGGGGGGTTTAGTAATGAGCAGTTCTTC.

The V and J genes are TRBV20-1 and TRBJ1-1; no clear D gene. The CDR3 runs to 11 residues. The ends were cut back, 5 bases at V and 1 base at J, with 5 bases in the middle. In germline, CDR1 is DFQATT, CDR2 SNEGSKA (reference sequence). DNA of the CDR3: TGCAGTGCTGGGCAGAACACTGAAGCTTTCTTT. Protein: CSAGQNTEAFF.

The CDR3 here is CASSASGRYTGELFF. The CDR3 coding sequence is TGTGCCAGCAGTGCAAGCGGGAGGTACACCGGGGAGCTGTTTTTT. The rearrangement joins TRBV2 to TRBJ2-2; 9 bases map to TRBD2. The germline V gene has CDR1 SNHLY and CDR2 FYNNEI. The CDR3 totals 15 residues. After removal of 4 bases from V and 3 bases from J, the junction contained 3 bases not matched to a gene.

The V gene is TRBV15, the J gene TRBJ2-5; D perhaps matches TRBD1 (6 bases). The germline V and J ends were trimmed by 8 bases and 4 bases, with 14 bases remaining between them. Germline CDR1 is LNHNV and CDR2 is YYDKDF (reference sequence). CDR3 size: 13 residues. The CDR3 sequence: CATGNRVRETQYF. The CDR3 nucleotides read TGTGCCACCGGAAACAGGGTACGAGAGACCCAGTACTTC.

The chain is built from TRBV5-1 and TRBJ2-1; 7 positions match TRBD2. In germline, CDR1 is SGHRS, CDR2 YFSETQ. The CDR3 is 16 residues long. Trimming took 4 bases from V and 9 from J; bases not matched to a gene: 16. This CDR3 reads CASSPLGAGVDGEQFF. For the CDR3, the DNA is TGCGCCAGCAGCCCGCTAGGCGCGGGAGTTGATGGTGAGCAGTTCTTC. The variable domain in full, with the rest retrieved from reference TRBV5-1 and TRBJ2-1, is KAGVTQTPRYLIKTRGQQVTLSCSPISGHRSVSWYQQTPGQGLQFLFEYFSETQRNKGNFPGRFSGRQFSNSRSEMNVSTLELGDSALYLCASSPLGAGVDGEQFFGPGTRLTVL.

The chain uses TRBV7-9 and TRBJ2-7; 9 positions agree with TRBD1. This CDR3 has 16 residues. Germline V gene lookup returns CDR1 SEHNR and CDR2 FQNEAQ (reference sequence). V was pared by 5 bases and J by 3 bases, with 11 bases of the junction left unmatched. The CDR3 is CASSKGTGSWGYEQYF. The CDR3, as DNA: TGTGCCAGCAGCAAGGGGACAGGGTCATGGGGCTACGAGCAGTACTTC.

This rearrangement joins TRBV11-3 to TRBJ1-1, with unresolved D. Trimming removed 0 bases from V and 3 bases from J, with 11 bases in between. The V gene's germline CDR1 is SGHNT and CDR2 YENEEA. The CDR3 is 15 amino acids. DNA for the CDR3: TGTGCCAGCAGCTTAGATAGTGCCCGAGACACTGAAGCTTTCTTT. As protein: CASSLDSARDTEAFF.

This rearrangement joins TRBV5-8 to TRBJ1-5; 9 nucleotides line up with TRBD1. The germline CDR1 and CDR2 sequences are SGHTS and YDEGEE. This CDR3 region has 15 residues. Losses at the gene ends were 3 bases for V and 4 bases for J; bases not matched to a gene: 5. The CDR3 loop is CASSYRGQGNQPQHF. In DNA form, the CDR3 reads TGTGCCAGCAGCTATAGGGGACAGGGTAATCAGCCCCAGCATTTT.

This chain links TRBV15 with TRBJ1-1, with unresolved D. From germline, CDR1 is LNHNV and CDR2 YYDKDF (reference sequence). The germline V and J ends were trimmed by 2 bases and 1 base, with 8 bases remaining between them. The CDR3 runs to 14 residues. CDR3 nucleotide sequence: TGTGCCACCAGCAGACCAGGCAAGAACACTGAAGCTTTCTTT. Its translation is CATSRPGKNTEAFF.

The chain combines TRBV6-5 with TRBJ1-6; 7 bases are a match to TRBD1. The CDR3 totals 16 residues. Looked up from germline, CDR1 is MNHEY and CDR2 is SVGAGI. The V gene end was trimmed by 3 bases and the J gene end by 4 bases; junction bases not matched to a gene: 6. The CDR3 sequence: CASSYLAGQYNSPLHF. The CDR3 nucleotides are TGTGCCAGCAGTTATCTTGCGGGACAGTATAATTCACCCCTCCACTTT.

V gene TRBV11-2 combines with J gene TRBJ1-5; D is perhaps TRBD1 (5 bases). The germline V gene encodes CDR1 SGHAT and CDR2 FQNNGV. V dropped 5 bases and J dropped 9 bases, with 20 bases sitting between them. The CDR3 length is 15 residues. The CDR3 spells CASSQWGVGASPQHF. CDR3 nucleotide sequence: TGTGCCAGCAGCCAGTGGGGGGTAGGGGCATCGCCCCAGCATTTT.

This rearrangement joins TRBV27 to TRBJ2-7; 10 bases line up with TRBD2. The CDR3 runs to 14 residues. After removal of 4 bases from V and 12 bases from J, the junction contained 12 bases not matched to a gene. Germline-derived CDR1 and CDR2 are MNHEY and SMNVEV (reference sequence). CDR3 region: CASSSLAGVPVRYF. CDR3 nucleotides: TGTGCCAGCAGTTCGCTAGCGGGAGTGCCAGTTCGGTACTTC.

The V gene is TRBV11-1, the J gene TRBJ1-2; D is unclear. Germline-derived CDR1 and CDR2 are SGHAT and FQDESV (reference sequence). Trimming shortened V by 3 bases and J by 5 bases, and 10 bases separated the two germline ends. The CDR3 runs to 13 residues. The CDR3 protein is CASSFGIGYGYTF. CDR3 nucleotides: TGTGCCAGCAGCTTCGGAATCGGGTATGGCTACACCTTC.

The chain employs TRBV7-2 and TRBJ1-3, with TRBD1 as a possible D gene (5 bases). Trimming cost V 3 bases and J 0 bases, with 12 bases left between them. From germline, CDR1 is SGHTA and CDR2 FQGNSA. This CDR3 is built from 16 residues. In DNA, the CDR3 is TGTGCCAGCAGCTTGGGGCGGTCTCTCTCTGGAAACACCATATATTTT. This codes for CASSLGRSLSGNTIYF.

For the CDR3, the DNA is TGTGCCAGCAGTCCCCCAAGAGTGGGCAACACTGAAGCTTTCTTT. It codes for CASSPPRVGNTEAFF. The rearrangement joins TRBV5-5 to TRBJ1-1; unclear D gene. This CDR3 spans 15 amino acids. The germline V gene has CDR1 SGHKS and CDR2 YYEKEE (reference sequence). Trimming removed 5 bases from V and 2 bases from J, with 16 bases in between.

The rearrangement links TRBV7-2 to TRBJ2-1, with a tentative D call TRBD1 (6 bases). The CDR3 has 14 amino acids. The V gene lost 1 base and the J gene lost 7 bases, with 11 bases spanning the gap. Germline CDR1 reads SGHTA; CDR2 reads FQGNSA. CDR3 nucleotides: TGTGCCAGCAGCTTAGTACAGGGCCGGAATGAGCAGTTCTTC. Its protein product is CASSLVQGRNEQFF.

The chain combines TRBV7-9 with TRBJ2-1, with 9 bases matching TRBD1. Germline V gene lookup returns CDR1 SEHNR and CDR2 FQNEAQ (reference sequence). After removal of 3 bases from V and 8 bases from J, the junction contained 11 bases not matched to a gene. The length of the CDR3 is 16 residues. This CDR3 reads CASSFAGTGKGHEQFF. The DNA of the CDR3 is TGTGCCAGCAGCTTCGCCGGGACAGGGAAGGGCCATGAGCAGTTCTTC.

The V and J genes are TRBV6-2 or TRBV6-3 and TRBJ1-2; D not resolved. This CDR3 spans 14 amino acids. Germline-derived CDR1 and CDR2 are MNHEY and SVGEGT. The ends were cut back, 0 bases at V and 2 bases at J, with 7 bases in the middle. The CDR3 nucleotides read TGTGCCAGCAGTTACTCGAGGGCGAACTATGGCTACACCTTC. It codes for CASSYSRANYGYTF.

J is TRBJ1-1 and V is TRBV2; D is possibly TRBD1 (5 bases). The CDR3 loop spans 13 amino acids. Looked up from germline, CDR1 is SNHLY and CDR2 is FYNNEI. V was shortened by 4 bases and J by 2 bases, with 8 bases between the two germline ends. The CDR3 DNA sequence: TGTGCCAGCAGTGCGACAGCAAACACTGAAGCTTTCTTT. It encodes CASSATANTEAFF. Combining the CDR3 with reference TRBV2 and TRBJ1-1 gives the whole variable domain EPEVTQTPSHQVTQMGQEVILRCVPISNHLYFYWYRQILGQKVEFLVSFYNNEISEKSEIFDDQFSVERPDGSNFTLKIRSTKLEDSAMYFCASSATANTEAFFGQGTRLTVV.

The chain combines TRBV7-2 with TRBJ2-1, with 8 nucleotides matching TRBD2. Germline CDR1 SGHTA, CDR2 FQGNSA. The CDR3 is 15 amino acids. V dropped 1 base and J dropped 9; count of bases not matched to a gene: 8. The CDR3 region has the DNA TGTGCCAGCAGCTTAGGGACTAGCTACGGGGGTGAGCAGTTCTTC. Translation: CASSLGTSYGGEQFF.

The chain carries TRBV27 and TRBJ2-7, with 11 positions matching TRBD1. Germline V CDR1 and CDR2: MNHEY, SMNVEV (reference sequence). The CDR3 runs to 14 residues. Trimming cost V 3 bases and J 6 bases; bases outside gene matches: 4. The CDR3 DNA sequence: TGTGCCAGCAGTTTCGGACAGGGGGCGAGCGAGCAGTACTTC. This translates into CASSFGQGASEQYF.

This chain uses TRBV10-1 with TRBJ2-5, with a weak D call TRBD2 (5 bases). V was pared by 2 bases and J by 5 bases, with 9 bases between. The CDR3 is 13 residues long. CDR1 and CDR2 (germline): WNHNN, SYGVQD (reference sequence). The CDR3 region has the DNA TGCGCCAGCAGTGAGGGACTTGGGGAGACCCAGTACTTC. Translated: CASSEGLGETQYF.